The table lists the clone carrying this T cell receptor (beta chain) with a count of one. Patients in Seattle were enrolled during active infection, then followed longitudinally. The germline gives CDR1 DFQATT, CDR2 SNEGSKA (reference sequence). The germline V and J ends were trimmed by 3 bases and 6 bases, with 12 bases remaining between them. This CDR3 has 13 amino acids. These data belong to a study of blood T cell repertoires in COVID-19. For the study at large: The origin of the acute and convalescent COVID-19 samples was the United States, Italy and Spain. PBMCs, B-cell-depleted T cells, or T cells were the source of the cDNA or gDNA that made up the material.

In the authors' workflow: It was from reference gene primer amplification that nucleated cell counts were estimated. Generated by immunoSEQ multiplex PCR, the TCRdb table keeps only in-frame clones and is missing some. D and trimming come from the DNA, and the V and J calls and clone size come from that table. The table has about 170,000 clones, more than 75% seen once. The source is a woman older than 75 with COVID-19, enrolled during active disease. Sequences were obtained from peripheral blood. The V and J genes are TRBV20-1 and TRBJ1-5; D is undetermined. CDR3 amino acids: CSASGGSGQPQHF. The CDR3 DNA is TGCAGTGCTAGTGGAGGGAGTGGTCAGCCCCAGCATTTT.